This T cell receptor beta chain stems from a study of control samples from healthy donors and cancer patients. The CDR3 is 14 amino acids. The germline V and J ends were trimmed by 5 bases and 3 bases, with 13 bases remaining between them. CDR1 is SEHNR, CDR2 FQNEAQ, per germline (reference sequence). Some clones are missing from TCRdb's copy, which holds only in-frame ones; the method was immunoSEQ multiplex PCR. The data show some 120,000 clones, with over 75% seen just once and roughly 3% held by the top ten. The rearrangement joins TRBV7-9 to TRBJ1-1, with D unresolved. The source of this sequence is a man in his 60s in good health. The sequenced sample consisted of blood. CDR3 residues: CASSPLTEYTEAFF. The CDR3 DNA sequence: TGTGCCAGCAGCCCATTGACGGAATACACTGAAGCTTTCTTT.